Following are 8 T cell receptor beta chains from one sample sequenced in a study of T cells in Graves' hyperthyroidism and ophthalmopathy. RNA transcripts served as the template for amplifying TCR beta CDR3 regions. When the TCR CDR3 underwent first-round RT-PCR, the HTBI primer set was used. MiXCR was run by TCRdb on the multiplex PCR reads, yielding one entry per CDR3 protein. Among around 340,000 distinct CDR3 sequences listed, roughly 13% were seen once. Sequencing was carried out using blood. These receptors came from a young woman with Graves' hyperthyroidism.

This chain connects TRBV7-9 to TRBJ1-4; unclear D gene. CDR3 length equals 16 residues. The V gene's germline CDR1 is SEHNR and CDR2 FQNEAQ (reference sequence). V lost 2 bases to trimming and J lost 0 bases, with 10 bases between them. The CDR3 protein is CASSLFGLATNEKLFF. In nucleotides, the CDR3 is TGTGCCAGCAGCTTATTCGGGTTAGCAACTAATGAAAAACTGTTTTTT.

This clonotype showed up just a few times. V gene TRBV6-5 combines with J gene TRBJ1-3; possibly TRBD1 for D (6 bases). This CDR3 spans 16 amino acids. Germline V CDR1 and CDR2: MNHEY, SVGAGI. V shed 4 bases and J shed 5 bases, with 18 bases lying between them. CDR3 amino acids: CASSSFLWTDRNTIYF. CDR3 DNA sequence: TGTGCCAGCAGTTCGTTCTTATGGACAGACCGAAACACCATATATTTT.

This clonotype came up many times. The V gene is TRBV27, the J gene TRBJ2-5; no clear D. The CDR3 length is 13 residues. Germline V gene data show CDR1 as MNHEY and CDR2 as SMNVEV (reference sequence). V lost 3 bases to trimming and J lost 5 bases, with 10 bases between them. CDR3 DNA: TGTGCCAGCAGTTTTTGGGGAAGCGAGACCCAGTACTTC. Protein product: CASSFWGSETQYF.

This clonotype was detected ten times or more. The chain links TRBV7-2 to TRBJ1-1; D is possibly TRBD1 (5 bases). The germline V gene has CDR1 SGHTA and CDR2 FQGNSA. This CDR3 spans 14 amino acids. The ends were cut back, 7 bases at V and 8 bases at J, with 20 bases in the middle. The CDR3, as DNA: TGTGCCAGCACCCACGGGGCGCTGAACCGAGAAGCTTTCTTT. Translation: CASTHGALNREAFF.

Points on this clonotype: The junction does not match germline at one end; this may be a read error. The chain employs TRBV6-1 and TRBJ2-1; 7 positions agree with TRBD2. This CDR3 is 17 amino acids long. The germline V gene encodes CDR1 MNHNS and CDR2 SASEGT. Written as DNA, the CDR3 is TGTGCCAGCACCATTGGGGTTAGCGGGCGAGGCTACAATGAGCAGCTCTTC. Its protein product is CASTIGVSGRGYNEQLF.

Ten or more counts support this clonotype. The V and J genes are TRBV29-1 and TRBJ2-1, with 8 bases that match TRBD2. V was clipped by 5 bases and J by 8 bases; unmatched bases: 20. The CDR3 consists of 17 residues. Germline CDR1 reads SQVTM; CDR2 reads ANQGSEA. CDR3 DNA: TGCAGCGTTCTTCCCGATCGGAGGCGGGAGGAGGCAGATGAGCAGTTCTTC. This encodes CSVLPDRRREEADEQFF.

The V and J genes are TRBV5-6 and TRBJ1-1; tentatively, D is TRBD1 (6 bases). The V end was cut by 6 bases, the J end by 3 bases, with 15 bases between. This CDR3 has 14 residues. Germline CDR1 reads SGHDT; CDR2 reads YYEEEE. CDR3 residues: CASTEAGGYTEAFF. CDR3 coding DNA: TGTGCCAGCACCGAGGCGGGGGGCTACACTGAAGCTTTCTTT. The full variable domain, its missing parts supplied by reference TRBV5-6 and TRBJ1-1, is DAGVTQSPTHLIKTRGQQVTLRCSPKSGHDTVSWYQQALGQGPQFIFQYYEEEERQRGNFPDRFSGHQFPNYSSELNVNALLLGDSALYLCASTEAGGYTEAFFGQGTRLTVV.

This clonotype came up a few times. The V call is TRBV6-1, the J call TRBJ2-1; 8 nucleotides align to TRBD2. This CDR3 is 14 amino acids long. V shed 8 bases and J 1 base; nucleotides not matched to a gene: 4. Germline-derived CDR1 and CDR2 are MNHNS and SASEGT. CDR3 nucleotides: TGTGCCAGCTATAGCGGGATTTCCTACAATGAGCAGTTCTTC. Amino acids: CASYSGISYNEQFF.